The rows below give T cell receptor beta chains drawn from one sample of a study of identical twins. One entry per CDR3 protein results from TCRdb running MiXCR on the 5' RACE reads. The sample includes approximately 600,000 distinct CDR3 sequences, around a tenth seen only once; the top ten take under 3%. A further study also used this sample, focusing on yellow fever vaccine responses in identical twins.

The sample comprised PBMCs. These receptors were taken from a young woman in good health. The conserved cysteine and the conserved F or W are not part of the CDR3 here. Each record gives: CDR3 length, V gene, D gene, CDR3 protein. The D gene is left open where the match is weak.

length: 12; V: TRBV6-4; D: NA; CDR3: ASSDSISAGELF
length: 11; V: TRBV12-5; D: NA; CDR3: ASGTTSYNEQF
length: 16; V: TRBV6-2/TRBV6-3; D: TRBD2; CDR3: AIQSIAGDRRSYNEQF
length: 14; V: TRBV20-1; D: TRBD2; CDR3: SAPYGLARVYNEQF
length: 13; V: TRBV5-4; D: NA; CDR3: ASSTKTREADTQY
length: 13; V: TRBV5-6; D: TRBD1; CDR3: ASSFGQGATYGYT
length: 9; V: TRBV9; D: NA; CDR3: ASSLMGEAF
length: 12; V: TRBV10-3; D: NA; CDR3: AIRVGTGPYEQY
length: 14; V: TRBV5-1; D: NA; CDR3: ASSLVETEFTDTQY
length: 14; V: TRBV13; D: NA; CDR3: ASSPPQGVPYNEQF
length: 14; V: TRBV7-8; D: TRBD2; CDR3: ASSLGLAGYTDTQY
length: 11; V: TRBV10-3; D: NA; CDR3: AISEKPEGTQY
length: 13; V: TRBV7-2; D: NA; CDR3: ASSLEQGNNQPQH
length: 12; V: TRBV7-8; D: NA; CDR3: ASSLDLAGTEAF
length: 13; V: TRBV9; D: TRBD1; CDR3: ASSVGGQGIYEQY